A selection of T cell receptor beta chains follows, all from one sample in a study of T cells in localized non-small cell lung cancer. Profiled with immunoSEQ multiplex PCR; TCRdb holds only in-frame clones, not every one. The sample has around 29,000 clones; around 80% are singletons. Sequencing used peripheral blood, obtained before any cancer treatment. The source is a male donor older than 55 with stage II squamous cell lung carcinoma. Both conserved end residues are part of each CDR3. The order of the fields is V gene, D gene, J gene, clone size, CDR3 protein, CDR3 DNA. D genes are given only for firm matches. The size entry is marked missing in some rows and otherwise reads once, few, many or a size class.

>TRBV2|.|TRBJ2-7|.
CASSPDRYEQYF
TGTGCCAGCAGTCCTGACCGCTACGAGCAGTACTTC
>TRBV2|.|TRBJ1-1|few
CASSPGRAMNTEAFF
TGTGCCAGCAGCCCCGGCAGGGCTATGAACACTGAAGCTTTCTTT
>TRBV7-3|TRBD1|TRBJ1-1|.
CASSLRGQTEAFF
TGTGCCAGCAGCCTTAGGGGACAGACTGAAGCTTTCTTT
>TRBV6-5|.|TRBJ1-4|.
CASSSPGAGKLFF
TGTGCCAGCAGTTCTCCGGGAGCTGGAAAACTGTTTTTT
>TRBV6-5|.|TRBJ1-2|.
CASRLRTVSASMDTF
TGTGCCAGCAGACTCCGGACGGTTTCCGCCTCTATGGACACCTTC
>TRBV19|.|TRBJ2-5|.
CASSIGSGRFRETQYF
TGTGCCAGTAGTATTGGGTCGGGGAGGTTTAGAGAGACCCAGTACTTC
>TRBV5-4|TRBD2|TRBJ2-1|.
CASSLRSSGRDEQFF
TGTGCCAGCAGCTTGAGGTCTAGCGGGAGGGATGAGCAGTTCTTC
>TRBV27|TRBD1|TRBJ2-2|.
CASTDRGHTGELFF
TGTGCCAGCACGGACAGGGGACACACCGGGGAGCTGTTTTTT
>TRBV18|.|TRBJ2-7|once
CASSPRGALYEQYF
TGTGCCAGCTCACCAAGGGGGGCCCTGTACGAGCAGTACTTC
>TRBV19|TRBD2|TRBJ2-1|few
CASSIDDGLAAYNEQFF
TGTGCCAGTAGTATAGATGACGGTCTAGCGGCCTACAATGAGCAGTTCTTC